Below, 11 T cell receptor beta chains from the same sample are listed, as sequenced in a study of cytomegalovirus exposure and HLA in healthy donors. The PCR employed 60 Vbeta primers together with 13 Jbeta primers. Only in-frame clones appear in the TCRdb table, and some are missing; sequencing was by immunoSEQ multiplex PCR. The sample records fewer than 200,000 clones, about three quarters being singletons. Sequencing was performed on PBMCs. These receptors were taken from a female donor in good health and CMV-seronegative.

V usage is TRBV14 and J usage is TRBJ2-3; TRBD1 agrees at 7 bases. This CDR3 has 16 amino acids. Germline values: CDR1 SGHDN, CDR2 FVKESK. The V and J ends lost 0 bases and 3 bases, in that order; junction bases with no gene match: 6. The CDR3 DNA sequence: TGTGCCAGCAGCCAAGAACAGGGGCGCCTGACAGATACGCAGTATTTT. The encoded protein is CASSQEQGRLTDTQYF. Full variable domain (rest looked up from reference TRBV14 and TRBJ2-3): EAGVTQFPSHSVIEKGQTVTLRCDPISGHDNLYWYRRVMGKEIKFLLHFVKESKQDESGMPNNRFLAERTGGTYSTLKVQPAELEDSGVYFCASSQEQGRLTDTQYFGPGTRLTVL.

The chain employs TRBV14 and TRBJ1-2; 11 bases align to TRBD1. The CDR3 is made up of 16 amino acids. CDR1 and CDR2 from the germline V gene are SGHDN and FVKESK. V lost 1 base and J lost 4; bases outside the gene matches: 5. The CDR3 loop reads CASSQGLGTGGYGYTF. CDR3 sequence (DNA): TGTGCCAGCAGCCAAGGCCTCGGGACAGGGGGCTATGGCTACACCTTC. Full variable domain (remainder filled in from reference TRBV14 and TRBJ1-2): EAGVTQFPSHSVIEKGQTVTLRCDPISGHDNLYWYRRVMGKEIKFLLHFVKESKQDESGMPNNRFLAERTGGTYSTLKVQPAELEDSGVYFCASSQGLGTGGYGYTFGSGTRLTVV.

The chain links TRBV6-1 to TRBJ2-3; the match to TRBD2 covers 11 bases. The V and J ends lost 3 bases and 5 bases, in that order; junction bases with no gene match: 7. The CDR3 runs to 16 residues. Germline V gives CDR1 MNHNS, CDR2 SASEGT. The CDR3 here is CASSDLAGGPGDTQYF. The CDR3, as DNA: TGTGCCAGCAGTGATTTAGCGGGAGGGCCGGGAGATACGCAGTATTTT.

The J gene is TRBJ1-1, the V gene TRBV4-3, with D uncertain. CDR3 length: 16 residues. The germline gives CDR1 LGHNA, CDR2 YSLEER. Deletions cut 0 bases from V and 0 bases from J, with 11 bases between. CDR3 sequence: CASSQDWRQLNTEAFF. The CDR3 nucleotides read TGCGCCAGCAGCCAAGATTGGCGACAACTGAACACTGAAGCTTTCTTT.

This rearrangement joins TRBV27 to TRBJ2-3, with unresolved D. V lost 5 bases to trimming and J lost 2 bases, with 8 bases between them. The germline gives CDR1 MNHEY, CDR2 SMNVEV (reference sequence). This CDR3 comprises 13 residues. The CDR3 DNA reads TGTGCCAGCAGTCACAAAAACACAGATACGCAGTATTTT. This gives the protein CASSHKNTDTQYF.

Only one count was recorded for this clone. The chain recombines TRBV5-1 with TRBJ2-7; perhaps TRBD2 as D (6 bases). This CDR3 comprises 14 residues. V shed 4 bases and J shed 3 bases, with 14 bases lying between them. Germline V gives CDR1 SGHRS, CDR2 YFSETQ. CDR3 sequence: CASSIKGRDYEQYF. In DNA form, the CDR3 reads TGCGCCAGCAGCATCAAGGGGCGGGACTACGAGCAGTACTTC.

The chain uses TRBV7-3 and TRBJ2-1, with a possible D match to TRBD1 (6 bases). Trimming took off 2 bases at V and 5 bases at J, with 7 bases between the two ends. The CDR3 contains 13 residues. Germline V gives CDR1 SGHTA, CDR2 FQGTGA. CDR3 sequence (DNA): TGTGCCAGCAGCTTACCAGGGGACAATGAGCAGTTCTTC. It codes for CASSLPGDNEQFF.

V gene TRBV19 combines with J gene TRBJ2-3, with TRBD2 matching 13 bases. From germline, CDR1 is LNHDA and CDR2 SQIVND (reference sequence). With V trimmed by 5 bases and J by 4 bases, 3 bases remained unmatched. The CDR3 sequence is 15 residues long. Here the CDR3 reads CASSGLAGEADTQYF. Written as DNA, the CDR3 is TGTGCCAGTAGTGGACTAGCGGGAGAGGCAGATACGCAGTATTTT.

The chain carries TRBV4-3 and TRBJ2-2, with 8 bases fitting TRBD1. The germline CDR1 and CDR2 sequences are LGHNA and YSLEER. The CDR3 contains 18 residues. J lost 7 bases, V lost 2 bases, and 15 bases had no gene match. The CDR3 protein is CASSQHPAAGGAGGELFF. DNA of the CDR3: TGCGCCAGCAGCCAACACCCCGCGGCAGGGGGCGCCGGCGGGGAGCTGTTTTTT.

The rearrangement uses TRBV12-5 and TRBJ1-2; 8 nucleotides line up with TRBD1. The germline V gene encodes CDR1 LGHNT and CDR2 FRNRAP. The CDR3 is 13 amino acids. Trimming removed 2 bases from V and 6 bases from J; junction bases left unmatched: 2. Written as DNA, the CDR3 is TGTGCTAGTGGTTTGCGGACAGGGAATGGCTACACCTTC. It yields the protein CASGLRTGNGYTF.

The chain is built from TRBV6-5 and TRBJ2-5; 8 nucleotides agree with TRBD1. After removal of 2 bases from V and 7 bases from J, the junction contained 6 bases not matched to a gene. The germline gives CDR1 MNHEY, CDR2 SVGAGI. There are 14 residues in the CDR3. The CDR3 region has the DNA TGTGCCAGCAGTTACACGGAACAGGGGGTGACCCAGTACTTC. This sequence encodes CASSYTEQGVTQYF.